The 30 T cell receptor beta chains in this list originate from one sample, sequenced in a study of blood T cell repertoires in COVID-19. Libraries were prepared by immunoSEQ multiplex PCR; TCRdb keeps only in-frame clonotypes and omits some of them. In the table there are 250,000 to 300,000 clones, around 87% of which are singletons. Sequencing was carried out using peripheral blood. The receptors here all came from a man aged 18 to 35 with active or convalescent COVID-19.

This sequence joins TRBV4-1 and TRBJ2-1, with 9 bases aligning to TRBD2. The V gene's germline CDR1 is MGHRA and CDR2 YSYEKL. The CDR3 spans 20 residues. Trimming at V came to 2 bases and at J to 9 bases, leaving 23 bases not matched to a gene. The CDR3 DNA sequence: TGCGCCAGCAGCCAACCGCGGGGGGCTAATTTCGCGGGAGGGCCCGGTGAGCAGTTCTTC. Residues: CASSQPRGANFAGGPGEQFF.

This clone was seen only once. A much larger clone is a single base away; this may be a read error. The V and J genes are TRBV11-2 and TRBJ2-2; D gene ambiguous. Germline loops: CDR1 SGHAT, CDR2 FQNNGV. The CDR3 contains 13 residues. Between the trimmed V and J ends, which lost 5 bases and 0 bases, there was a span of 4 bases. The CDR3: CASSPTNTGELFF. In DNA form, the CDR3 reads TGTGCCAGCAGCCCTACGAACACCGGGGAGCTGTTTTTT.

The chain uses TRBV5-4 and TRBJ1-1, with D tentatively TRBD1 (6 bases). The CDR3 totals 14 residues. Per the germline V gene, CDR1 is SGHNT and CDR2 is YYREEE (reference sequence). Trimming took 1 base from V and 5 from J, leaving 12 bases between them. CDR3 region: CASSLQGGGTEAFF. CDR3 nucleotide sequence: TGTGCCAGCAGCTTGCAGGGAGGGGGTACTGAAGCTTTCTTT.

The genes are TRBV7-9 and TRBJ1-1; D unresolved. Germline values: CDR1 SEHNR, CDR2 FQNEAQ (reference sequence). Trimming removed 5 bases at V and 6 bases at J, with 13 bases between. This CDR3 region has 13 residues. CDR3 DNA: TGTGCCAGCAGCGCCATGGGAGGTGCTGAAGCTTTCTTT. Its protein is CASSAMGGAEAFF.

The chain combines TRBV4-1 with TRBJ1-2, with D perhaps TRBD1 (5 bases). V lost 0 bases, J lost 5 bases, and 16 bases lay in between. Germline V CDR1 and CDR2: MGHRA, YSYEKL. The CDR3 is 16 amino acids. The DNA of the CDR3 is TGCGCCAGCAGCCAAGAGGGGGGAGGCCAGCCGTATGGCTACACCTTC. Encoded protein: CASSQEGGGQPYGYTF.

V and J are TRBV25-1 and TRBJ2-7; 8 bases are shared with TRBD1. There are 16 residues in the CDR3. Germline lookup yields CDR1 MGHDK and CDR2 SYGVNS. Germline trimming cut 2 bases from V and 6 bases from J; bases unmatched to any gene: 12. DNA of the CDR3: TGTGCCAGCAGTGAACAGGACAGGGAGTGGGGTGGCGAGCAGTACTTC. Its protein is CASSEQDREWGGEQYF.

This clone has a count of ten or more. The chain joins TRBV10-1 to TRBJ2-7; maybe TRBD1 (6 bases). V lost 0 bases, J lost 5 bases, and 11 bases lay in between. The CDR3 contains 14 residues. Germline V gene data show CDR1 as WNHNN and CDR2 as SYGVQD (reference sequence). In DNA, the CDR3 is TGCGCCAGCAGTGAGTCGGGCTCAGGGGACGAGCAGTACTTC. This sequence encodes CASSESGSGDEQYF.

This chain joins TRBV5-8 and TRBJ2-7; D perhaps matches TRBD1 (6 bases). Per the germline V gene, CDR1 is SGHTS and CDR2 is YDEGEE. The CDR3 runs to 15 residues. V was cut by 0 bases and J by 6 bases, with 16 bases left in between. This CDR3 is CASSLDPGQRSEQYF. The CDR3 coding sequence is TGTGCCAGCAGCTTGGACCCCGGACAGAGATCCGAGCAGTACTTC.

V usage is TRBV7-2 and J usage is TRBJ1-4; 7 positions agree with TRBD1. Looked up from germline, CDR1 is SGHTA and CDR2 is FQGNSA. The CDR3 consists of 16 residues. V lost 6 bases, J lost 4 bases, and 11 bases stayed unmatched. Here the CDR3 reads CASRPGQPAVNEKLFF. The CDR3 coding sequence is TGTGCCAGCAGGCCGGGACAGCCAGCAGTTAATGAAAAACTGTTTTTT.

The V call is TRBV4-2, the J call TRBJ1-5; unclear D gene. CDR3 length: 16 residues. Germline V lookup: CDR1 LGHNA, CDR2 YNFKEQ. V lost 0 bases to trimming and J lost 0 bases, with 9 bases between them. The CDR3 spells CASSQELVNSNQPQHF. CDR3 coding DNA: TGTGCCAGCAGCCAAGAGTTAGTTAATAGCAATCAGCCCCAGCATTTT.

The chain combines TRBV10-3 with TRBJ2-2; D is undetermined. Trimming shortened V by 8 bases and J by 1 base, and 8 bases separated the two germline ends. This CDR3 has 13 amino acids. CDR1 ENHRY and CDR2 SYGVKD come from the germline V gene. CDR3 loop: CAIGTENTGELFF. In DNA, the CDR3 is TGTGCCATCGGCACAGAGAACACCGGGGAGCTGTTTTTT.

The rearrangement uses TRBV25-1 and TRBJ1-1; D perhaps matches TRBD1 (5 bases). Per the germline V gene, CDR1 is MGHDK and CDR2 is SYGVNS. This CDR3 spans 18 amino acids. Trimming pared 5 bases from V and 2 bases from J, leaving 24 bases between. The CDR3 region is CASSRRRDGGVLNTEAFF. The CDR3 bases are TGTGCCAGCAGTCGCCGTAGGGACGGGGGTGTTTTAAACACTGAAGCTTTCTTT.

The CDR3 nucleotides read TGTGCCAGCAGCCGGGAGGGTCGGAGTGATGAAAAACTGTTTTTT. Amino acids: CASSREGRSDEKLFF. The chain recombines TRBV16 with TRBJ1-4; D call uncertain. The CDR3 loop spans 15 amino acids. The germline CDR1 and CDR2 sequences are KGHSY and FQNENV. The V end lost 4 bases, the J end lost 6 bases, and 15 bases lay between the germline ends.

V gene TRBV5-6 combines with J gene TRBJ1-2; 8 bases are a match to TRBD1. Trimming removed 6 bases from V and 4 bases from J; junction bases left unmatched: 14. The CDR3 sequence is 16 residues long. Germline CDR1 reads SGHDT; CDR2 reads YYEEEE. CDR3 sequence: CASTIRNQGAIYGYTF. The CDR3 DNA reads as TGTGCCAGCACCATTAGAAATCAGGGGGCCATCTATGGCTACACCTTC.

J is TRBJ1-2 and V is TRBV27, with TRBD1 matching 8 bases. After removal of 7 bases from V and 8 bases from J, the junction contained 9 bases not matched to a gene. The CDR3 is 13 residues long. From germline, CDR1 is MNHEY and CDR2 SMNVEV (reference sequence). CDR3 region: CASKMQGAGGYTF. In DNA, the CDR3 is TGTGCCAGCAAAATGCAGGGGGCGGGCGGCTACACCTTC.

This sequence joins TRBV4-1 and TRBJ2-1, with 12 bases matching TRBD2. Germline lookup yields CDR1 MGHRA and CDR2 YSYEKL. After removal of 3 bases from V and 4 bases from J, the junction contained 10 bases not matched to a gene. CDR3 length: 18 amino acids. CDR3 sequence (DNA): TGCGCCAGCAGCCATGGAACACCCGGGACTAGCGGGTACAATGAGCAGTTCTTC. It codes for CASSHGTPGTSGYNEQFF.

The CDR3 loop is CASSLTATTNYEQYF. CDR3 DNA: TGTGCCAGCAGTTTGACAGCCACTACAAACTACGAGCAGTACTTC. The chain is built from TRBV6-2 or TRBV6-3 and TRBJ2-7, with D perhaps TRBD1 (5 bases). V lost 4 bases and J lost 3, with 16 bases in between. The germline gives CDR1 MNHEY, CDR2 SVGEGT. The CDR3 runs to 15 residues.

The chain combines TRBV7-2 with TRBJ2-5; 7 bases are shared with TRBD1. The V gene end was trimmed by 6 bases and the J gene end by 5 bases; junction bases not matched to a gene: 0. The CDR3 length is 11 residues. CDR1 SGHTA and CDR2 FQGNSA come from the germline V gene. The DNA of the CDR3 is TGTGCCAGCAGGACAGGGGAGACCCAGTACTTC. This gives the protein CASRTGETQYF.

This clone was seen a single time. The chain uses TRBV27 and TRBJ2-1, with 11 bases lining up with TRBD2. From germline, CDR1 is MNHEY and CDR2 SMNVEV (reference sequence). The CDR3 sequence is 16 residues long. V trimming: 6 bases; J trimming: 2 bases; junction bases outside the gene matches: 6. The DNA for the CDR3 is TGTGCCAGCAGCCGATATAGCGGGGGGGCCTACAATGAGCAGTTCTTC. Encoded protein: CASSRYSGGAYNEQFF.

The genes are TRBV11-2 and TRBJ2-5; TRBD2 aligns across 7 bases. The V gene end was trimmed by 5 bases and the J gene end by 4 bases; junction bases not matched to a gene: 10. Germline loops: CDR1 SGHAT, CDR2 FQNNGV. This CDR3 region has 15 residues. In nucleotides, the CDR3 is TGTGCCAGCAGCCAGCCTTGGGGGGGGTTAGAGACCCAGTACTTC. Amino acid sequence: CASSQPWGGLETQYF. The whole variable domain, remainder taken from reference TRBV11-2 and TRBJ2-5, is EAGVAQSPRYKIIEKRQSVAFWCNPISGHATLYWYQQILGQGPKLLIQFQNNGVVDDSQLPKDRFSAERLKGVDSTLKIQPAKLEDSAVYLCASSQPWGGLETQYFGPGTRLLVL.

V and J are TRBV12-3 or TRBV12-4 and TRBJ2-7; maybe TRBD2 (7 bases). Trimming shortened V by 6 bases and J by 2 bases, and 11 bases separated the two germline ends. This CDR3 spans 13 amino acids. In nucleotides, the CDR3 is TGTGCCAGCAGCGGGGGGCACCCCTACGAGCAGTACTTC. This gives the protein CASSGGHPYEQYF.

The table lists this clone with a count of one. The chain links TRBV4-1 to TRBJ1-5; the D is unclear. The V gene's germline CDR1 is MGHRA and CDR2 YSYEKL. CDR3 length equals 14 residues. V gave up 0 bases and J gave up 11 bases, with 14 bases separating them. CDR3: CASSQEETSLTQHF. For the CDR3, the DNA is TGCGCCAGCAGCCAAGAAGAAACTTCCCTGACCCAGCATTTT.

Only a few counts were recorded for this clone. The CDR3 bases are TGTGCCAGCCAAGGACAGGGTCCCCACGAGCAGTACTTC. Encoded protein: CASQGQGPHEQYF. The chain combines TRBV2 with TRBJ2-7; 8 bases are a match to TRBD1. V lost 8 bases and J lost 5; bases outside the gene matches: 8. This CDR3 spans 13 amino acids. Germline CDR1 SNHLY, CDR2 FYNNEI.

The chain joins TRBV28 to TRBJ2-3; 9 nucleotides agree with TRBD2. The CDR3 loop spans 15 amino acids. J was trimmed by 7 bases and V by 10 bases; bases with no gene match: 15. From germline, CDR1 is MDHEN and CDR2 SYDVKM. This chain's CDR3 is CATMGGGASENTQYF. The CDR3 nucleotides are TGTGCCACCATGGGCGGGGGGGCCTCGGAGAATACGCAGTATTTT.

This clone was detected only once. The rearrangement links TRBV6-6 to TRBJ2-6; D is perhaps TRBD2 (5 bases). The CDR3 loop spans 16 amino acids. Per the germline V gene, CDR1 is MNHNY and CDR2 is SVGAGI (reference sequence). V lost 0 bases and J 1 base, leaving 7 bases between the germline ends. The CDR3 sequence is CASSYSRGSGANVLTF. As DNA, the CDR3 is TGTGCCAGCAGTTACTCACGGGGATCTGGGGCCAACGTCCTGACTTTC.

The rearrangement uses TRBV5-6 and TRBJ2-5; 7 bases map to TRBD2. Germline-derived CDR1 and CDR2 are SGHDT and YYEEEE. The length of the CDR3 is 16 residues. Losses at the gene ends were 6 bases for V and 5 bases for J; bases not matched to a gene: 16. The CDR3, as DNA: TGTGCCAGCACTTTGGCTAGCGGCCCTGGAGGGGAGACCCAGTACTTC. The encoded protein is CASTLASGPGGETQYF. Using reference TRBV5-6 and TRBJ2-5 for the parts outside the CDR3, the full variable domain is DAGVTQSPTHLIKTRGQQVTLRCSPKSGHDTVSWYQQALGQGPQFIFQYYEEEERQRGNFPDRFSGHQFPNYSSELNVNALLLGDSALYLCASTLASGPGGETQYFGPGTRLLVL.

V gene TRBV11-3 combines with J gene TRBJ2-1; D perhaps matches TRBD1 (6 bases). V lost 4 bases, J lost 0 bases, and 13 bases lay in between. This CDR3 has 16 residues. Germline V gene data show CDR1 as SGHNT and CDR2 as YENEEA. The CDR3: CASSSAQGRSYNEQFF. The CDR3 DNA follows: TGTGCCAGCAGCTCAGCACAGGGCCGCTCCTACAATGAGCAGTTCTTC.

The V gene is TRBV3-1 (or the pseudogene TRBV3-2), the J gene TRBJ2-7; D remains ambiguous. Germline-derived CDR1 and CDR2 are LGHDT and YNNKEL (reference sequence). V was trimmed by 4 bases and J by 3 bases, leaving 4 bases between them. This CDR3 region has 11 residues. CDR3 residues: CASSPSYEQYF. CDR3 nucleotides: TGTGCCAGCAGCCCCAGCTACGAGCAGTACTTC.

The chain links TRBV19 to TRBJ1-6, with a possible D match to TRBD1 (5 bases). With 0 bases removed from V and 5 bases from J, the gap between germline ends came to 14 bases. Germline V lookup: CDR1 LNHDA, CDR2 SQIVND (reference sequence). This CDR3 has 17 amino acids. CDR3 in amino acids: CASSIDLDGHNNSPLHF. For the CDR3, the DNA is TGTGCCAGTAGTATAGATCTAGACGGACACAATAATTCACCCCTCCACTTT. The variable domain in full, with the rest retrieved from reference TRBV19 and TRBJ1-6, is DGGITQSPKYLFRKEGQNVTLSCEQNLNHDAMYWYRQDPGQGLRLIYYSQIVNDFQKGDIAEGYSVSREKKESFPLTVTSAQKNPTAFYLCASSIDLDGHNNSPLHFGNGTRLTVT.

The rearrangement joins TRBV2 to TRBJ2-7; maybe TRBD2 (5 bases). V was trimmed by 7 bases and J by 5 bases, leaving 15 bases between them. The CDR3 is 13 residues long. The V gene's germline CDR1 is SNHLY and CDR2 FYNNEI. The CDR3 DNA is TGTGCCAGCAAACCTCTAGCTCTCCACGAGCAGTACTTC. This encodes CASKPLALHEQYF. The full variable domain, rest sourced from reference TRBV2 and TRBJ2-7, is EPEVTQTPSHQVTQMGQEVILRCVPISNHLYFYWYRQILGQKVEFLVSFYNNEISEKSEIFDDQFSVERPDGSNFTLKIRSTKLEDSAMYFCASKPLALHEQYFGPGTRLTVT.